This T cell receptor (beta chain) is from a study of blood T cell repertoires in COVID-19. About the research overall: T cells, B-cell-depleted T cells, or PBMCs provided the cDNA or gDNA that served as material.

How the authors handled the data: From reference gene primer amplification, estimates of nucleated cell counts were derived. Produced via immunoSEQ multiplex PCR; TCRdb's table is partial and in-frame only. V and J calls and clone size are given by that table; D and trimming were obtained from the DNA. The sample records about 400,000 clones, less than 90% being singletons. The study drew participants aged roughly 18 to 89 years from some 24 US areas. Recovered status applied to Cohort 3 donors who had two consecutive negative PCRs. It also applied to those with clearance or with symptom resolution. The germline V gene encodes CDR1 LGHDT and CDR2 YNNKEL (reference sequence). CDR3 length: 13 residues. Trimming cost V 4 bases and J 2 bases, with 6 bases left between them.

The TCR sequence derives from a woman in her thirties who had recovered from COVID-19. The sample taken for sequencing was PBMCs or T cells enriched from blood (not recorded which). The chain uses TRBV3-1 (or the pseudogene TRBV3-2) and TRBJ1-3, with D unclear. CDR3 in DNA: TGTGCCAGCAGCCCAGGAACTGGAAACACCATATATTTT. Protein: CASSPGTGNTIYF.